The clone carrying this TCR beta chain has ten or more counts. Antigen unknown. CDR3 length: 14 amino acids. The germline V and J ends were trimmed by 0 bases and 5 bases, with 8 bases remaining between them. The germline gives CDR1 LGHNA, CDR2 YSLEER. TCRdb redid the calling of the 5' RACE reads with MiXCR, one entry per CDR3 protein. The table has 500,000 or so distinct CDR3 sequences, approximately 5% seen once. These data belong to a study of CD8 T cells in ankylosing spondylitis. Overall study findings and caveats: Made up of eight highly homologous variants, a TCR beta motif appeared characteristic of ankylosing spondylitis blood.

Sequencing input: blood, either unsorted or a sorted T cell fraction (not recorded which). This clonotype originated in a male donor with ankylosing spondylitis. The chain has TRBV4-3 and TRBJ1-5; no definite D call. The CDR3 sequence is CASSQDRGYQPQHF. Here the CDR3 DNA reads TGCGCCAGCAGCCAAGATCGAGGTTATCAGCCCCAGCATTTT.